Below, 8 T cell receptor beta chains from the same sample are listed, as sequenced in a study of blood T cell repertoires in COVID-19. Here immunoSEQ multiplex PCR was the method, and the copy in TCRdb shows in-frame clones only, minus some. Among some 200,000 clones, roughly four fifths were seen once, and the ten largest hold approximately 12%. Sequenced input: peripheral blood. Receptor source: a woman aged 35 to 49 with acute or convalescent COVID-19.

The CDR3 here is CASSNRQGSEQYF. The CDR3 DNA reads TGTGCCAGCAGTAACCGACAGGGCTCCGAGCAGTACTTC. J is TRBJ2-7 and V is TRBV6-6, with 7 nucleotides matching TRBD1. The CDR3 is made up of 13 amino acids. CDR1 and CDR2 (germline): MNHNY, SVGAGI (reference sequence). The V segment lost 5 bases and the J segment 6 bases; nucleotides outside the gene matches: 7.

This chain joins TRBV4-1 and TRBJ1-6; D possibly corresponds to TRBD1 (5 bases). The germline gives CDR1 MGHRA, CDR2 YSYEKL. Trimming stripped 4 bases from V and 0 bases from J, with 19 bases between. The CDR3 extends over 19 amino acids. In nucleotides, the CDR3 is TGCGCCAGCAGCCTCGTTGGCGGGGCGCAGAACTCCTATAATTCACCCCTCCACTTT. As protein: CASSLVGGAQNSYNSPLHF.

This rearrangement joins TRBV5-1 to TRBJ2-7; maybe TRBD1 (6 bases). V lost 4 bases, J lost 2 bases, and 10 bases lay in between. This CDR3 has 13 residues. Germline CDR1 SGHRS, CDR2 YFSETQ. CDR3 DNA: TGCGCCAGCAGCCTGACAGGTGCCTACGAGCAGTACTTC. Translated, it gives CASSLTGAYEQYF. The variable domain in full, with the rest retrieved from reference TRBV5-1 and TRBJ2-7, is KAGVTQTPRYLIKTRGQQVTLSCSPISGHRSVSWYQQTPGQGLQFLFEYFSETQRNKGNFPGRFSGRQFSNSRSEMNVSTLELGDSALYLCASSLTGAYEQYFGPGTRLTVT.

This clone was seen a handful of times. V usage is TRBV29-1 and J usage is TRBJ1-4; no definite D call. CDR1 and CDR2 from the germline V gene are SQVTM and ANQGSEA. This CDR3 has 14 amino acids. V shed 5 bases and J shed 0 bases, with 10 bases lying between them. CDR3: CSVQRTATNEKLFF. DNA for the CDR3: TGCAGCGTTCAACGAACAGCAACTAATGAAAAACTGTTTTTT.

The CDR3 DNA reads as TGTGCCAGCAGGAGTGACAGGTTCACAGATACGCAGTATTTT. Protein product: CASRSDRFTDTQYF. J is TRBJ2-3 and V is TRBV2, with D possibly TRBD1 on 6 matching bases. V shed 6 bases and J shed 2 bases, with 12 bases lying between them. This CDR3 contains 14 residues. Germline CDR1 reads SNHLY; CDR2 reads FYNNEI. The full variable domain, with the rest looked up from reference TRBV2 and TRBJ2-3, is EPEVTQTPSHQVTQMGQEVILRCVPISNHLYFYWYRQILGQKVEFLVSFYNNEISEKSEIFDDQFSVERPDGSNFTLKIRSTKLEDSAMYFCASRSDRFTDTQYFGPGTRLTVL.

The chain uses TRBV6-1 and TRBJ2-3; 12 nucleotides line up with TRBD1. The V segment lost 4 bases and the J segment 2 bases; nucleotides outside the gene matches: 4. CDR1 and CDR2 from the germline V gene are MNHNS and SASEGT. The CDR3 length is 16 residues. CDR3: CASSVRDRGPTDTQYF. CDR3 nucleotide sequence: TGTGCCAGCAGTGTGCGGGACAGGGGGCCCACAGATACGCAGTATTTT.

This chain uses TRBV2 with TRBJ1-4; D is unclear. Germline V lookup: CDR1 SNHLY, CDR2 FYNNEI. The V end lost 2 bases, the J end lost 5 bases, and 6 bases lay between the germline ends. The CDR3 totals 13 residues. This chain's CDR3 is CASSELRNEKLFF. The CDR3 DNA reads TGTGCCAGCAGTGAACTCAGGAATGAAAAACTGTTTTTT. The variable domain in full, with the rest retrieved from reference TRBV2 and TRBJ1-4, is EPEVTQTPSHQVTQMGQEVILRCVPISNHLYFYWYRQILGQKVEFLVSFYNNEISEKSEIFDDQFSVERPDGSNFTLKIRSTKLEDSAMYFCASSELRNEKLFFGSGTQLSVL.

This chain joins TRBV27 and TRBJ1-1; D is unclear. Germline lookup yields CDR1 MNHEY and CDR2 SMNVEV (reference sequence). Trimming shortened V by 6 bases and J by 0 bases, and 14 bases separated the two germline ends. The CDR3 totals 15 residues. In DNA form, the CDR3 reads TGTGCCAGCAGGACCCCGGGATTTCTGAACACTGAAGCTTTCTTT. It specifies CASRTPGFLNTEAFF.